The 25 T cell receptor beta chains reported below all come from one sample, sequenced in a study of blood T cell repertoires in COVID-19. Only in-frame clones appear in the TCRdb table, and some are missing; sequencing was by immunoSEQ multiplex PCR. The repertoire consists of about 260,000 clones, with 80% to 90% occurring once and the leading ten covering roughly a tenth. Sequences were obtained from peripheral blood. The receptors stem from a woman between 65 and 79 years old with COVID-19, enrolled during active disease.

The rearrangement joins TRBV7-2 to TRBJ1-5, with TRBD1 matching 7 bases. The CDR3 has 15 residues. Germline V gives CDR1 SGHTA, CDR2 FQGNSA. J gave up 0 bases and V 5 bases, and 4 bases lay outside the gene matches. The CDR3 protein is CASSTDRDSNQPQHF. CDR3 bases: TGTGCCAGCAGCACCGACAGGGATAGCAATCAGCCCCAGCATTTT.

This clone was picked up one time. This chain links TRBV9 with TRBJ2-7; possibly TRBD1 for D (6 bases). This CDR3 contains 16 residues. V lost 0 bases, J lost 1 base, and 14 bases lay in between. From germline, CDR1 is SGDLS and CDR2 YYNGEE. The CDR3: CASSVGTQGVSYEQYF. For the CDR3, the DNA is TGTGCCAGCAGCGTAGGTACACAGGGAGTTTCCTACGAGCAGTACTTC.

The chain has TRBV19 and TRBJ2-5; 11 nucleotides agree with TRBD2. V was pared by 3 bases and J by 4 bases, with 7 bases of the junction left unmatched. This CDR3 is built from 16 residues. The germline gives CDR1 LNHDA, CDR2 SQIVND (reference sequence). The CDR3 is CASSILAGGQGETQYF. The DNA for the CDR3 is TGTGCCAGTAGTATCCTAGCGGGAGGACAAGGAGAGACCCAGTACTTC.

CDR3 nucleotides: TGTGCCAGTAGTCAACCTACAGGGACCGGGGAGCTGTTTTTT. Protein: CASSQPTGTGELFF. This chain connects TRBV19 to TRBJ2-2, with D possibly matching TRBD1 (6 bases). V gave up 5 bases and J gave up 5 bases, with 12 bases separating them. Germline CDR1 LNHDA, CDR2 SQIVND (reference sequence). The CDR3 loop spans 14 amino acids.

The V gene is TRBV3-1 (or the pseudogene TRBV3-2), the J gene TRBJ2-7; maybe TRBD2 (6 bases). There are 15 residues in the CDR3. Germline-derived CDR1 and CDR2 are LGHDT and YNNKEL (reference sequence). Trimming left V 2 bases short and J 5 bases short, with 16 bases between. The CDR3 loop is CASSQHWRETNEQYF. The CDR3, as DNA: TGTGCCAGCAGCCAACACTGGAGGGAGACCAACGAGCAGTACTTC.

The chain combines TRBV2 with TRBJ1-2; 7 bases are shared with TRBD1. This CDR3 has 13 amino acids. V lost 6 bases to trimming and J lost 7 bases; unmatched junction nucleotides: 8. Germline lookup yields CDR1 SNHLY and CDR2 FYNNEI. Written as DNA, the CDR3 is TGTGCCAGCAGGGAGACAGGGAGTCTTGGCTACACCTTC. Translating it yields CASRETGSLGYTF.

This chain connects TRBV5-4 to TRBJ2-7, with TRBD1 matching over 9 bases. The CDR3 totals 16 residues. CDR1 and CDR2 (germline): SGHNT, YYREEE (reference sequence). Trimming cost V 4 bases and J 4 bases; bases outside gene matches: 12. The CDR3 DNA sequence: TGTGCCAGCAGCCCATTGGGACAGGGAAGAGCATACGAGCAGTACTTC. As protein: CASSPLGQGRAYEQYF. The whole variable domain, remainder taken from reference TRBV5-4 and TRBJ2-7, is ETGVTQSPTHLIKTRGQQVTLRCSSQSGHNTVSWYQQALGQGPQFIFQYYREEENGRGNFPPRFSGLQFPNYSSELNVNALELDDSALYLCASSPLGQGRAYEQYFGPGTRLTVT.

The V call is TRBV3-1 (or the pseudogene TRBV3-2), the J call TRBJ1-1; D is unresolved. The V gene's germline CDR1 is LGHDT and CDR2 YNNKEL (reference sequence). This CDR3 region has 17 residues. The V gene lost 4 bases and the J gene lost 4 bases, with 22 bases spanning the gap. The CDR3 is CASSPTWRVRIGTEAFF. For the CDR3, the DNA is TGTGCCAGCAGCCCCACATGGAGGGTGAGAATCGGCACTGAAGCTTTCTTT.

The chain employs TRBV7-9 and TRBJ1-1; a weak D match, TRBD1 (6 bases). In germline, CDR1 is SEHNR, CDR2 FQNEAQ (reference sequence). V gave up 5 bases and J gave up 2 bases, with 9 bases separating them. The CDR3 is 13 residues long. The CDR3, as DNA: TGTGCCAGCAGCACCGGGACAAACACTGAAGCTTTCTTT. This sequence encodes CASSTGTNTEAFF.

The chain links TRBV7-9 to TRBJ1-1; 9 nucleotides align to TRBD1. The trim removed 5 bases at V and 4 bases at J, leaving 8 bases unmatched. The CDR3 is 15 amino acids. Germline CDR1 is SEHNR and CDR2 is FQNEAQ (reference sequence). The CDR3: CASSPQGARGTEAFF. DNA for the CDR3: TGTGCCAGCAGCCCACAGGGGGCTAGAGGCACTGAAGCTTTCTTT.

This chain links TRBV2 with TRBJ2-1, with 9 bases fitting TRBD1. Trimming took 6 bases from V and 6 from J; bases not matched to a gene: 6. This CDR3 comprises 14 residues. CDR1 is SNHLY and CDR2 is FYNNEI in the germline V gene. CDR3: CASSWDRVSNEQFF. The DNA of the CDR3 is TGTGCCAGCAGCTGGGACAGGGTCAGCAATGAGCAGTTCTTC.

The J gene is TRBJ2-7, the V gene TRBV6-7; 9 positions match TRBD2. TRBV6-7 is an ORF for which the function is uncertain. J lost 3 bases, V lost 2 bases, and 17 bases had no gene match. The CDR3 is made up of 19 amino acids. This CDR3 is CASSYTLAGEASRLYEQYF. The CDR3 region has the DNA TGTGCCAGCAGTTACACACTAGCGGGTGAGGCCTCTCGCCTCTACGAGCAGTACTTC.

The rearrangement joins TRBV3-1 (or the pseudogene TRBV3-2) to TRBJ2-7, with 10 bases aligning to TRBD1. CDR1 and CDR2 from the germline V gene are LGHDT and YNNKEL (reference sequence). The ends lost 1 base at V and 7 bases at J; junction bases unmatched: 13. The CDR3 is 17 amino acids. As DNA, the CDR3 is TGTGCCAGCAGCCAAGGCCCCCCGGGACAGGGGCGAGGTGAGCAGTACTTC. It codes for CASSQGPPGQGRGEQYF.

The chain employs TRBV7-8 and TRBJ2-7; 12 bases line up with TRBD2. This CDR3 has 16 amino acids. The junction had 6 bases not matched to a gene; V was cut back by 4 bases and J by 2 bases. The germline gives CDR1 SGHVS, CDR2 FQNEAQ. In DNA, the CDR3 is TGTGCCAGCAGCTCAAGGACTAGCGGGAACCCCTACGAGCAGTACTTC. Its translation: CASSSRTSGNPYEQYF. Full variable domain (remainder filled in from reference TRBV7-8 and TRBJ2-7): GAGVSQSPRYKVAKRGQDVALRCDPISGHVSLFWYQQALGQGPEFLTYFQNEAQLDKSGLPSDRFFAERPEGSVSTLKIQRTQQEDSAVYLCASSSRTSGNPYEQYFGPGTRLTVT.

The chain links TRBV19 to TRBJ2-7; D unclear. V dropped 2 bases and J dropped 0 bases, with 8 bases sitting between them. Germline CDR1 LNHDA, CDR2 SQIVND (reference sequence). This CDR3 is 14 amino acids long. DNA for the CDR3: TGTGCCAGTAGTATATCACAGAACTCCTACGAGCAGTACTTC. Translation: CASSISQNSYEQYF.

The CDR3 coding sequence is TGTGCCAGCAGCTTAGTCTGGGGGGACAGGGCCTCCTACGAGCAGTACTTC. Protein sequence: CASSLVWGDRASYEQYF. The chain employs TRBV7-2 and TRBJ2-7; 9 positions match TRBD1. The germline CDR1 and CDR2 sequences are SGHTA and FQGNSA. The CDR3 spans 17 residues. V lost 1 base and J lost 0; bases outside the gene matches: 7.

The J gene is TRBJ2-3, the V gene TRBV5-1; 7 positions agree with TRBD2. CDR1 and CDR2 from the germline V gene are SGHRS and YFSETQ. The CDR3 consists of 16 residues. The V and J ends lost 0 bases and 0 bases, in that order; junction bases with no gene match: 4. The CDR3 coding sequence is TGCGCCAGCAGCTTGGCCCTAGCGGCTAGCACAGATACGCAGTATTTT. It specifies CASSLALAASTDTQYF.

The count of this clone is one. The chain employs TRBV20-1 and TRBJ2-3, with 8 bases aligning to TRBD2. Germline CDR1 reads DFQATT; CDR2 reads SNEGSKA (reference sequence). CDR3 length: 14 residues. J gave up 4 bases and V 3 bases, and 6 bases lay outside the gene matches. CDR3 region: CSASVSGGADTQYF. As DNA, the CDR3 is TGCAGTGCTAGTGTATCGGGGGGGGCAGATACGCAGTATTTT.

The rearrangement uses TRBV6-2 or TRBV6-3 and TRBJ1-5; 9 nucleotides align to TRBD1. CDR1 is MNHEY and CDR2 is SVGEGT in the germline V gene. V lost 2 bases, J lost 7 bases, and 3 bases stayed unmatched. This CDR3 comprises 14 residues. CDR3 loop: CASSYVGQGQPQHF. The CDR3 nucleotides read TGTGCCAGCAGTTACGTCGGACAGGGGCAGCCCCAGCATTTT.

CDR3 nucleotide sequence: TGTGCCTGGACCACAGGGGGGAGCTCCTACGAGCAGTACTTC. The encoded protein is CAWTTGGSSYEQYF. The chain combines TRBV30 with TRBJ2-7, with 8 bases aligning to TRBD1. This CDR3 contains 14 residues. Germline lookup yields CDR1 GTSNPN and CDR2 SVGIG (reference sequence). The ends lost 4 bases at V and 0 bases at J; junction bases unmatched: 5.

The chain links TRBV19 to TRBJ1-4; unclear D gene. The germline V and J ends were trimmed by 5 bases and 2 bases, with 12 bases remaining between them. The germline V gene encodes CDR1 LNHDA and CDR2 SQIVND (reference sequence). The CDR3 consists of 15 residues. The CDR3 spells CASSFGGSTNEKLFF. Written as DNA, the CDR3 is TGTGCCAGTAGTTTCGGAGGGAGTACTAATGAAAAACTGTTTTTT.

This clone occurred a few times. The chain employs TRBV7-8 and TRBJ2-7, with 14 bases identical to TRBD2. V shed 5 bases and J 5 bases; nucleotides not matched to a gene: 8. The CDR3 contains 16 residues. CDR1 is SGHVS, CDR2 FQNEAQ, per germline. In DNA, the CDR3 is TGTGCCAGCAGCCATGCGGGACTAGCGGGAGCCCACGAGCAGTACTTC. Translating it yields CASSHAGLAGAHEQYF.

The V gene is TRBV27, the J gene TRBJ1-1; D might be TRBD1 (6 bases). V lost 2 bases, J lost 3 bases, and 16 bases lay in between. CDR1 MNHEY and CDR2 SMNVEV come from the germline V gene (reference sequence). This CDR3 region has 16 residues. CDR3 in amino acids: CASSLLGTGFDTEAFF. CDR3 DNA: TGTGCCAGCAGTTTACTGGGCACAGGGTTTGACACTGAAGCTTTCTTT.

The chain is built from TRBV18 and TRBJ2-7, with a possible D match to TRBD1 (6 bases). The CDR3 runs 15 residues. V lost 2 bases and J 4 bases, leaving 15 bases between the germline ends. Germline V gives CDR1 KGHSH, CDR2 LQKENI. CDR3 coding DNA: TGTGCCAGCTCACCAAGAACAGGGAAAGGGTACGAGCAGTACTTC. Its translation is CASSPRTGKGYEQYF.

The rearrangement uses TRBV3-1 (or the pseudogene TRBV3-2) and TRBJ2-3, with TRBD1 matching over 9 bases. The CDR3 is made up of 16 amino acids. The trim removed 8 bases at V and 3 bases at J, leaving 12 bases unmatched. The germline gives CDR1 LGHDT, CDR2 YNNKEL (reference sequence). CDR3 sequence reads: CASGGTGLGSTDTQYF. The CDR3 DNA sequence: TGTGCCAGCGGGGGGACAGGGTTAGGTTCAACAGATACGCAGTATTTT.